In this sample, the clone carrying this T cell receptor (beta chain) turned up many times. The CDR3 covers 14 residues. Germline CDR1 reads SGHAT; CDR2 reads FQNNGV. The V gene lost 3 bases and the J gene lost 4 bases, with 13 bases spanning the gap. The data belong to a study of Graves' ophthalmopathy and Graves' hyperthyroidism. Amplification from RNA transcripts yielded the TCR beta CDR3 regions. The first round was an RT-PCR with HTBI primers, and the second round was a multiplex PCR. TCRdb reprocessed the multiplex PCR reads with MiXCR, giving one entry per CDR3 protein. The profile shows over 150,000 distinct CDR3 sequences, 30% to 45% of them singletons. For donors with ophthalmopathy, the disease showed moderate-to-severe activity, reached CAS ≥3 and NOSPECS ≥4, and had lasted under 3 months.

This clonotype was sampled from a middle-aged woman with Graves' ophthalmopathy. V is TRBV11-2 and J is TRBJ2-7; weak D call: TRBD2 (6 bases). Sequencing was performed on peripheral blood. As DNA, the CDR3 is TGTGCCAGCAGCTTTGGGCTAGCGAAGTACGAGCAGTACTTC. Amino acids: CASSFGLAKYEQYF.